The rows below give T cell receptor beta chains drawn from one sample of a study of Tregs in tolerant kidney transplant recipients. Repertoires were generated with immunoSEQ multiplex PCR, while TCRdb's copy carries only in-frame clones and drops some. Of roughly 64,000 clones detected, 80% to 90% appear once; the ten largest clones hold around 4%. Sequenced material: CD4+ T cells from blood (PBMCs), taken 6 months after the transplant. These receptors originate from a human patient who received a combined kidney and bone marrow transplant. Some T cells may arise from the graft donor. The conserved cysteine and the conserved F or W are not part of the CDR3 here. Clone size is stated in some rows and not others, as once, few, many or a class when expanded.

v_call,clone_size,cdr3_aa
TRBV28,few,ASSFGGRPQH
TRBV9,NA,ASSATGLSSGNTIY
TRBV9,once,ASSVKTSGSFDTQY
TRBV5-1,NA,ASSFGDREKNEQY
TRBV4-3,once,ASSQFGTSGRWAKNIQY
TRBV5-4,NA,ASSWTTGANTEAF
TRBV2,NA,ASSGQGGNQPQH
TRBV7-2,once,ASSLSEGHYYEQY
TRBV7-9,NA,ASSLEITSGATDTQY
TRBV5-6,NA,ASSFSGFGETQY
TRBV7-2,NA,ASSIKPGLAGDEQF
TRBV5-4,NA,ASSLGGTGGPFNYGYT
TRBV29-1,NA,SVAGTGTYNEQF
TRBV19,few,ASSVTGDTGELF
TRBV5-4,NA,ASSLRSWTGSYEQY
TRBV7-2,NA,ASSFQGQNQPQH
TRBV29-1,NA,SVAESRGAETQY
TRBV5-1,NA,ASSLGTANEKLF
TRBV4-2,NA,ASSQESRVINTQY
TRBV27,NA,ASRGTGGYNYGYT
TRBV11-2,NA,ASSYDRVNYGYT
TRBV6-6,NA,ASRGGLGQGISPLH
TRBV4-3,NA,ASSTGRGTDTQY
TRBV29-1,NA,SVSQGGGYT
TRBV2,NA,ASRFGSGGDTQY